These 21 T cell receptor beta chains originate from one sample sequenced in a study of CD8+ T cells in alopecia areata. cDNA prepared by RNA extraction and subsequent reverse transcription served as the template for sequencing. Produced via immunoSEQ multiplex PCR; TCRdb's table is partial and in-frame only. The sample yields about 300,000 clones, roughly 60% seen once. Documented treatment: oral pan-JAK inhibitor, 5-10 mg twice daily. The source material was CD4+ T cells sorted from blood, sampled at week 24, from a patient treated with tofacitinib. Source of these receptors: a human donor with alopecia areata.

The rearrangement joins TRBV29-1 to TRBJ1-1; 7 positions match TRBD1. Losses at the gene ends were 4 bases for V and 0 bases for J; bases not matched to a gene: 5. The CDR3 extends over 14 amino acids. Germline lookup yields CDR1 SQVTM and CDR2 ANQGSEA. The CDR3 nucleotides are TGCAGCGTTGCTCGCACAGGGGTGAACACTGAAGCTTTCTTT. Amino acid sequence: CSVARTGVNTEAFF.

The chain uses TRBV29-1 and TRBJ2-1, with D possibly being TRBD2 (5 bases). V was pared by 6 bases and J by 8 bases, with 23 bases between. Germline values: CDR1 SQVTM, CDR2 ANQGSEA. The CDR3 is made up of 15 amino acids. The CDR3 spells CSVSLGLLRGDEQFF. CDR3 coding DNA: TGCAGCGTCTCCCTCGGACTCTTGAGAGGCGATGAGCAGTTCTTC.

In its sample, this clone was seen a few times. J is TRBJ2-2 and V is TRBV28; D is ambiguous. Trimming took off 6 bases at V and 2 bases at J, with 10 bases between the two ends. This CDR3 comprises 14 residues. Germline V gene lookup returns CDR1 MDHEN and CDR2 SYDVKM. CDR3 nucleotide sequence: TGTGCCAGCAGCTCCCGGGCCAACACCGGGGAGCTGTTTTTT. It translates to CASSSRANTGELFF.

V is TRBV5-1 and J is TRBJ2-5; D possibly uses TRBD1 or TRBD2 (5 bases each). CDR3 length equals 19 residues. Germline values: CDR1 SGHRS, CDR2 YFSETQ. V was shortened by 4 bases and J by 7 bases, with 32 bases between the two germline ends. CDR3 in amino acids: CASSRKLEGFLDRLGTQYF. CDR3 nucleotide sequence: TGCGCCAGCAGCCGAAAACTTGAGGGGTTCCTCGACCGCCTAGGGACCCAGTACTTC.

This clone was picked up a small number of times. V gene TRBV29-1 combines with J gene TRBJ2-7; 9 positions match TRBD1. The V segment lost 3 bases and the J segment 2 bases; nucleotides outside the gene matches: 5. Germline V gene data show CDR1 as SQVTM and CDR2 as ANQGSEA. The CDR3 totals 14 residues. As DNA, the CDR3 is TGCAGCGTTGAGACGACAGGGGGACCCTACGAGCAGTACTTC. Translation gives CSVETTGGPYEQYF.

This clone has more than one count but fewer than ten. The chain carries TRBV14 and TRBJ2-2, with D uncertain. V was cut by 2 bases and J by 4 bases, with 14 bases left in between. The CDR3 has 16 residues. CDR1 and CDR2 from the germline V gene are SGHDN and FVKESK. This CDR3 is CASSQSLWSGTGELFF. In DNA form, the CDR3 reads TGTGCCAGCAGCCAAAGTTTGTGGTCGGGCACCGGGGAGCTGTTTTTT. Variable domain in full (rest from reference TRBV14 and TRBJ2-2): EAGVTQFPSHSVIEKGQTVTLRCDPISGHDNLYWYRRVMGKEIKFLLHFVKESKQDESGMPNNRFLAERTGGTYSTLKVQPAELEDSGVYFCASSQSLWSGTGELFFGEGSRLTVL.

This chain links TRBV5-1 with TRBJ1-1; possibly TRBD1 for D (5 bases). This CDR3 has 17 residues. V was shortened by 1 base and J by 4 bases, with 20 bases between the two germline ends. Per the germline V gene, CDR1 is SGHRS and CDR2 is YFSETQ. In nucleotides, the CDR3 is TGCGCCAGCAGCTTGAACCCCCAGGGCCCCTCTAGCACTGAAGCTTTCTTT. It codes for CASSLNPQGPSSTEAFF.

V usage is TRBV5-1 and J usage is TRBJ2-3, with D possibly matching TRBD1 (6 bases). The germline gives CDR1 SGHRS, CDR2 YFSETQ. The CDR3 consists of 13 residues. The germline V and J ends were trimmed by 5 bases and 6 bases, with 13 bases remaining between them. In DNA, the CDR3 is TGCGCCAGCAGTTACAGGGTTGATGATACGCAGTATTTT. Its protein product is CASSYRVDDTQYF.

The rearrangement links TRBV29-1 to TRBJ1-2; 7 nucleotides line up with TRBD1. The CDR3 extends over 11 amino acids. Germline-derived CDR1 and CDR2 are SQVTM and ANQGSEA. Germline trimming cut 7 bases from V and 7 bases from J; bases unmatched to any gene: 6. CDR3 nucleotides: TGCAGCGCTGACAGGGAAGCTGGCTACACCTTC. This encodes CSADREAGYTF.

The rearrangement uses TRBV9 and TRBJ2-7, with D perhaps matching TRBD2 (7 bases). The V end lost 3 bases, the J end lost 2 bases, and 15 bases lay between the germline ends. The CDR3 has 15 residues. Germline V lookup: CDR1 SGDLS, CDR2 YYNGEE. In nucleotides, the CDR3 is TGTGCCAGCAGCGCCGCGGCGGGGGCCGCCTACGAGCAGTACTTC. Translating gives CASSAAAGAAYEQYF.

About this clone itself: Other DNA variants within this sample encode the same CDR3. CDR3 sequence: CASGLAGVTDTQYF. DNA for the CDR3: TGTGCCTCAGGACTAGCGGGAGTCACAGATACGCAGTATTTT. The V and J genes are TRBV2 and TRBJ2-3, with 13 nucleotides matching TRBD2. CDR1 is SNHLY, CDR2 FYNNEI, per germline. The CDR3 covers 14 residues. The V and J ends lost 11 bases and 2 bases, in that order; junction bases with no gene match: 4.

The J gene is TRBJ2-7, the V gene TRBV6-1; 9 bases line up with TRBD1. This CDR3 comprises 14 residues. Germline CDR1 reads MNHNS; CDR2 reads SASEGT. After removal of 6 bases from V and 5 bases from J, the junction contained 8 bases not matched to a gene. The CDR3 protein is CASRARDRVDEQYF. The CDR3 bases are TGTGCCAGCAGAGCCCGGGACAGGGTGGACGAGCAGTACTTC.

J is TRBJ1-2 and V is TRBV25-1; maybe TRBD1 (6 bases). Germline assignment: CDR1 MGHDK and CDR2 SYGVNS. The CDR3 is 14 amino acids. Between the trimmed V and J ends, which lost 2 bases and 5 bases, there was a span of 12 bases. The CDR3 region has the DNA TGTGCCAGCAGTGAAGTCGGACAGAGATATGGCTACACCTTC. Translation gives CASSEVGQRYGYTF.

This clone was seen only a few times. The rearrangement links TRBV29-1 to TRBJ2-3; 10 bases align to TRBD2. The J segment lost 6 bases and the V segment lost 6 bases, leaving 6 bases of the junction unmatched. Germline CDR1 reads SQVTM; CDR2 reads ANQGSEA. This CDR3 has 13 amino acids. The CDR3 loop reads CSVVAGGADTQYF. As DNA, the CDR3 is TGCAGCGTGGTAGCGGGGGGAGCCGATACGCAGTATTTT.

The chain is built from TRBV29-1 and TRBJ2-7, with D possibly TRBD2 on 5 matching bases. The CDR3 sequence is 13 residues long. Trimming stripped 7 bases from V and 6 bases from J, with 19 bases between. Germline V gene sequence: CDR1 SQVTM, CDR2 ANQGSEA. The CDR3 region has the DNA TGCAGCGCGGAACTCACAGCGGCGGGCGAGCAGTACTTC. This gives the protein CSAELTAAGEQYF.

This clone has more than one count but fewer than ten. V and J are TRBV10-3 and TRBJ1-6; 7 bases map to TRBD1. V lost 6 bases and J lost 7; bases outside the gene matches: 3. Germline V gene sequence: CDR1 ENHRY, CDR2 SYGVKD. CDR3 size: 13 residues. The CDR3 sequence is CAIRGQYNSPLHF. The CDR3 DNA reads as TGTGCCATCAGGGGACAGTACAATTCACCCCTCCACTTT.

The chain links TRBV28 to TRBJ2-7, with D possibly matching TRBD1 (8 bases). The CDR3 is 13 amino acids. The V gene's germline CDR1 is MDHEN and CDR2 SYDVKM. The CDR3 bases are TGTGCCAGCACTTACAGGGGGGGATACGTTCCGAGTGTC. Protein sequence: CASTYRGGYVPSV.

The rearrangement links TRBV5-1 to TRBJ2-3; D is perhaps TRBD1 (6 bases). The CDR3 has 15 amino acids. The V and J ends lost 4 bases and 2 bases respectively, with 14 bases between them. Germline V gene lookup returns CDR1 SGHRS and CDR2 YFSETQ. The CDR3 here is CASSESTGYTDTQYF. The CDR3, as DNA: TGCGCCAGCAGCGAAAGCACAGGGTACACAGATACGCAGTATTTT.

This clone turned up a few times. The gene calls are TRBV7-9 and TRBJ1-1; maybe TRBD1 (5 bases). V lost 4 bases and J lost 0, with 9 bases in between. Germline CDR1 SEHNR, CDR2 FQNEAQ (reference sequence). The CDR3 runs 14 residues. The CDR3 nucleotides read TGTGCCAGCAGCTCGGGGACGGTGAACACTGAAGCTTTCTTT. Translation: CASSSGTVNTEAFF.

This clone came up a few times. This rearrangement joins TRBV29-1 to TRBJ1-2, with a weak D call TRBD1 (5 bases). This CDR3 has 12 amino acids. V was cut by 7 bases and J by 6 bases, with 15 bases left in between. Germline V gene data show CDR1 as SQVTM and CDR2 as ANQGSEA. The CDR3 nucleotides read TGCAGCGCCTGGACACCCAGAGATGGCTACACCTTC. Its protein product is CSAWTPRDGYTF.

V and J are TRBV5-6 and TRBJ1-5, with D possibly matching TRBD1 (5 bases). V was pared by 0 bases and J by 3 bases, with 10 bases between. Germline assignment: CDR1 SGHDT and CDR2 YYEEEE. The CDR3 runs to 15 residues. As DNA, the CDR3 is TGTGCCAGCAGCTTGGGGGGCAGAATCAATCAGCCCCAGCATTTT. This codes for CASSLGGRINQPQHF.